The T cell receptor beta chain described here comes from a study of cytomegalovirus exposure and HLA in healthy donors. Study observations and caveats: A few chains linked to CMV were shown in vitro to be specific for CMV antigens.

On this clone: Its matching antigen is unknown.

Sequenced by immunoSEQ multiplex PCR; TCRdb stores in-frame clones only, minus some. The data hold some 250,000 clones, with around 90% observed a single time. Germline CDR1 reads MDHEN; CDR2 reads SYDVKM. There are 17 residues in the CDR3. V dropped 3 bases and J dropped 0 bases, with 17 bases sitting between them. Sequencing input: PBMCs. The clonotype originates from a woman under 30 in good health and CMV-seronegative. The V gene is TRBV28, the J gene TRBJ1-2; D is unclear. The CDR3: CASSFFGGGGANYGYTF. The CDR3 DNA reads TGTGCCAGCAGTTTTTTTGGCGGAGGAGGAGCTAACTATGGCTACACCTTC.